These 14 T cell receptor beta chains were sequenced from one sample in a study of molecular identifiers for immune sequencing clone quantification. Each CDR3 protein gets one entry after TCRdb re-called the PCR reads with MiXCR. The sample yields about 100,000 distinct CDR3 sequences, 36% seen once. The sample comprised naive CD8+ T cells from blood, with Jurkat cell RNA spiked in. Subset denoted: FACS-sorted CD8+CD4-CCR7+CD45RA+ naive T cells. These receptors were taken from a human donor in good health. Some libraries in this study had Jurkat cell RNA spiked in.

The chain carries TRBV15 and TRBJ2-2; a weak D match, TRBD2 (6 bases). Per germline, CDR1 LNHNV and CDR2 YYDKDF (reference sequence). The CDR3 runs to 16 residues. V was trimmed by 5 bases and J by 4 bases, leaving 17 bases between them. CDR3 protein: CATSGDSQTSTGELFF. CDR3 nucleotide sequence: TGTGCCACCAGCGGGGACTCCCAAACCTCCACCGGGGAGCTGTTTTTT.

This clonotype has just a few counts. V usage is TRBV7-2 and J usage is TRBJ1-1; D uncertain. Trimming left V 5 bases short and J 3 bases short, with 13 bases between. The germline gives CDR1 SGHTA, CDR2 FQGNSA. CDR3 size: 14 residues. The CDR3 sequence is CASSPTEGYTEAFF. CDR3 DNA: TGTGCCAGCAGCCCGACGGAAGGATACACTGAAGCTTTCTTT.

Concerning this clonotype: An end of the junction differs from the germline gene, which may be a read error. The chain carries TRBV6-6 and TRBJ2-5; TRBD1 matches 9 bases. This CDR3 comprises 15 residues. Germline lookup yields CDR1 MNHNY and CDR2 SVGAGI (reference sequence). DNA of the CDR3: TGTGCCAGCAACGTCAATCACAGGGGGCCAGAGCCCCAGTACTTC. Translated, it gives CASNVNHRGPEPQYF.

This clonotype was seen only once. This chain uses TRBV24-1 with TRBJ1-2; D is uncertain. Germline loops: CDR1 KGHDR, CDR2 SFDVKD. The CDR3 runs to 12 residues. Trimming shortened V by 10 bases and J by 4 bases, and 12 bases separated the two germline ends. The chain's CDR3 is CATQDLLYGYTF. CDR3 coding DNA: TGTGCCACTCAGGACCTGCTCTATGGCTACACCTTC.

V gene TRBV7-2 combines with J gene TRBJ2-3, with TRBD2 identical over 12 bases. V trimming: 5 bases; J trimming: 6 bases; junction bases outside the gene matches: 9. The CDR3 extends over 16 amino acids. The V gene's germline CDR1 is SGHTA and CDR2 FQGNSA. CDR3 sequence (DNA): TGTGCCAGCAGCCCCCGACTAGCGGGAGCCTCGGATACGCAGTATTTT. Protein: CASSPRLAGASDTQYF.

This clonotype has ten or more counts. The V call is TRBV9, the J call TRBJ2-7, with 7 bases lining up with TRBD1. Germline V CDR1 and CDR2: SGDLS, YYNGEE. This CDR3 comprises 12 residues. J gave up 3 bases and V 3 bases, and 0 bases lay outside the gene matches. In DNA, the CDR3 is TGTGCCAGCAGCGGGGACAGCTACGAGCAGTACTTC. It is translated as CASSGDSYEQYF.

In this sample, this clonotype turned up many times. The V call is TRBV14, the J call TRBJ2-5; D is unclear. The V end lost 1 base, the J end lost 1 base, and 7 bases lay between the germline ends. Germline CDR1 and CDR2: SGHDN and FVKESK. This CDR3 is built from 14 residues. CDR3 region: CASSQGPTQETQYF. CDR3 DNA: TGTGCCAGCAGCCAAGGCCCAACCCAAGAGACCCAGTACTTC.

This clonotype was detected only a few times. CDR3 in DNA: TGTGCCAGCAGTTACCGTCGGGAGGGAGATACGCAGTATTTT. Amino acids: CASSYRREGDTQYF. The chain has TRBV6-2 or TRBV6-3 and TRBJ2-3; 8 bases are shared with TRBD2. Unmatched junction bases numbered 3, after V lost 2 bases and J lost 5 bases. The CDR3 extends over 14 amino acids. The germline CDR1 and CDR2 sequences are MNHEY and SVGEGT.

V and J are TRBV10-1 and TRBJ2-1; possibly TRBD2 for D (6 bases). V dropped 6 bases and J dropped 4 bases, with 16 bases sitting between them. Per the germline V gene, CDR1 is WNHNN and CDR2 is SYGVQD (reference sequence). This CDR3 is 15 amino acids long. CDR3 in amino acids: CASSDGLRGYNEQFF. In DNA, the CDR3 is TGCGCCAGCAGCGACGGACTGCGGGGATACAATGAGCAGTTCTTC.

This clonotype has a handful of counts. The rearrangement uses TRBV20-1 and TRBJ2-7; 13 bases align to TRBD2. The ends lost 1 base at V and 2 bases at J; junction bases unmatched: 5. Looked up from germline, CDR1 is DFQATT and CDR2 is SNEGSKA (reference sequence). The CDR3 is made up of 16 amino acids. CDR3 region: CSARGLAGGPTYEQYF. The CDR3 region has the DNA TGCAGTGCTAGAGGACTAGCGGGAGGCCCAACCTACGAGCAGTACTTC.

This clonotype was seen a few times. The V call is TRBV5-5, the J call TRBJ1-1, with a possible D match to TRBD1 (5 bases). The germline V and J ends were trimmed by 4 bases and 7 bases, with 23 bases remaining between them. The CDR3 loop spans 16 amino acids. Germline values: CDR1 SGHKS, CDR2 YYEKEE (reference sequence). The CDR3 sequence is CASSKGTGKPLDEAFF. CDR3 in DNA: TGTGCCAGCAGCAAAGGGACGGGGAAACCGCTGGATGAAGCTTTCTTT.

A note on this clonotype: A much larger clone sits a single nucleotide away, making a read error possible. The chain links TRBV7-6 to TRBJ2-7; no reliable D call. Germline-derived CDR1 and CDR2 are SGHVS and FNYEAQ. V lost 3 bases and J lost 1, with 7 bases in between. CDR3 length: 13 amino acids. DNA for the CDR3: TGTGCCAGCAGCTTTTTAATGTCCTACGAGCAGTACTTC. Translated, it gives CASSFLMSYEQYF.

On this clonotype: It may be a read error: a sequence one base away is much more abundant. The chain carries TRBV15 and TRBJ1-5; no reliable D call. Deletions cut 0 bases from V and 9 bases from J, with 15 bases between. Germline V CDR1 and CDR2: LNHNV, YYDKDF (reference sequence). The CDR3 runs to 15 residues. The CDR3 nucleotides are TGTGCCACCAGCAGAGATCCCAGTTTTCAATTGCCCCAGCATTTT. Protein: CATSRDPSFQLPQHF.

A few counts support this clonotype. The rearrangement joins TRBV5-1 to TRBJ2-2; 10 positions agree with TRBD2. Germline V CDR1 and CDR2: SGHRS, YFSETQ. V lost 1 base and J lost 1; bases outside the gene matches: 7. This CDR3 comprises 18 residues. The CDR3: CASSLTPWTSGNTGELFF. The DNA of the CDR3 is TGCGCCAGCAGCTTGACCCCTTGGACTAGCGGGAACACCGGGGAGCTGTTTTTT.